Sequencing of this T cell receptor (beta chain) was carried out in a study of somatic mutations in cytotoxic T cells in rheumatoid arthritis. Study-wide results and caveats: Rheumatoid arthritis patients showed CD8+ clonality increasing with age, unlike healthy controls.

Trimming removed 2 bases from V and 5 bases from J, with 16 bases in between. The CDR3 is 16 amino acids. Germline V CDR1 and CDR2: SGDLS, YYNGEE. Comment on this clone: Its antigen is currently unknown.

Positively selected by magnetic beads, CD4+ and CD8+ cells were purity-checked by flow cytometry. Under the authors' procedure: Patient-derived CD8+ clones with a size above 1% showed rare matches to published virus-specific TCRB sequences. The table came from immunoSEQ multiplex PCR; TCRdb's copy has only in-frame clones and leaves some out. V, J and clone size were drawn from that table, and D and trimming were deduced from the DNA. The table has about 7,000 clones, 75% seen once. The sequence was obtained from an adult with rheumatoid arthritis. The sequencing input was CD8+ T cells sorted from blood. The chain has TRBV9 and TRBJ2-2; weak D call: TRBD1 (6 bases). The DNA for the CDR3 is TGTGCCAGCAGCGTCCAGACAGGAGTGATTACCGGGGAGCTGTTTTTT. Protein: CASSVQTGVITGELFF.